The sequence of this T cell receptor beta chain was determined in a study of OX40 agonist ivuxolimab in advanced cancers. Study in general: Across the patients, intravenous ivuxolimab was delivered every 2 weeks at 0.01 to 10 mg/kg.

Only in-frame clones appear in the TCRdb table, and some are missing; sequencing was by immunoSEQ multiplex PCR. The sample includes more than 7,500 clones, about 87% of them seen just once. Germline V gene data show CDR1 as SNHLY and CDR2 as FYNNEI. The CDR3 extends over 13 amino acids. Trimming took 7 bases from V and 2 from J, leaving 8 bases between them. The chain links TRBV2 to TRBJ2-2, with D hard to call. Sequencing used CD4+ or CD8+ T cells sorted from blood, obtained in a trial of the OX40 agonist ivuxolimab. This sequence originates from an adult with an advanced solid tumor such as melanoma, head and neck, liver or kidney cancer. CDR3 residues: CASIAENTGELFF. As DNA, the CDR3 is TGTGCCAGCATCGCAGAAAACACCGGGGAGCTGTTTTTT.